Sequencing of this TCR beta chain was carried out in a study of cytomegalovirus exposure and HLA in healthy donors. General study findings and limits: Being productive about 87% or about 30% of the time was typical of most TCR beta V segments in an earlier analysis. Later analysis suggested most CMV-associated TCR beta chains were HLA-restricted.

The J segment lost 1 base and the V segment lost 6 bases, leaving 7 bases of the junction unmatched. The CDR3 runs 15 residues. Per the germline V gene, CDR1 is MNHNY and CDR2 is SVGAGI (reference sequence). PCR was performed using 60 Vbeta and 13 Jbeta primers. TCRdb keeps only in-frame clones here, not all; method: immunoSEQ multiplex PCR. Of around 100,000 clones in the sample, approximately 75% are singletons; the top ten hold 1.9%. A note on this clone: As yet, its antigen is unknown.

The receptor was isolated from a woman in her 40s in good health and CMV-seronegative. The chain combines TRBV6-6 with TRBJ1-1, with 8 bases identical to TRBD1. The sample comprised PBMCs. The CDR3 region has the DNA TGTGCCAGCAGCTCACGGACAGGGTGGAACACTGAAGCTTTCTTT. It specifies CASSSRTGWNTEAFF.